The 30 T cell receptor beta chains below all came from one sample that was sequenced in a study of blood T cell repertoires in COVID-19. Some clones are missing from TCRdb's copy, which holds only in-frame ones; the method was immunoSEQ multiplex PCR. The data show about 62,000 clones, roughly nine tenths seen once. The material sequenced was peripheral blood. The receptors derive from a woman aged 55-75 years with COVID-19, enrolled during active disease.

This clone appeared once. The rearrangement uses TRBV9 and TRBJ1-4; maybe TRBD1 (6 bases). The germline V and J ends were trimmed by 0 bases and 7 bases, with 10 bases remaining between them. The CDR3 extends over 14 amino acids. Germline V CDR1 and CDR2: SGDLS, YYNGEE. The CDR3 DNA is TGTGCCAGCAGCGTAGCAGGGGAGGGTGAAAAACTGTTTTTT. Translating gives CASSVAGEGEKLFF.

V and J are TRBV11-3 and TRBJ2-1; 7 positions match TRBD1. After removal of 5 bases from V and 8 bases from J, the junction contained 12 bases not matched to a gene. CDR1 and CDR2 from the germline V gene are SGHNT and YENEEA. The CDR3 is 15 residues long. The CDR3 spells CASSLQGQRIDEQFF. CDR3 DNA: TGTGCCAGCAGCCTCCAGGGACAGAGGATTGATGAGCAGTTCTTC.

The V and J genes are TRBV5-1 and TRBJ1-2; D gene uncertain. The CDR3 runs 15 residues. Per the germline V gene, CDR1 is SGHRS and CDR2 is YFSETQ. Deletions cut 6 bases from V and 0 bases from J, with 15 bases between. CDR3 in amino acids: CASKLTLLTNYGYTF. The CDR3 region has the DNA TGCGCCAGCAAACTAACCCTCTTGACTAACTATGGCTACACCTTC.

V usage is TRBV6-6 and J usage is TRBJ1-2; D gene uncertain. CDR1 is MNHNY and CDR2 is SVGAGI in the germline V gene (reference sequence). The CDR3 extends over 16 amino acids. Trimming cost V 0 bases and J 4 bases, with 15 bases left between them. In DNA form, the CDR3 reads TGTGCCAGCAGTTACTCCCGTCCGGGTTTGGGCTATGGCTACACCTTC. As protein: CASSYSRPGLGYGYTF.

V gene TRBV19 combines with J gene TRBJ1-5, with D perhaps TRBD1 (5 bases). In germline, CDR1 is LNHDA, CDR2 SQIVND (reference sequence). The V end was cut by 2 bases, the J end by 7 bases, with 12 bases between. The CDR3 has 14 residues. The CDR3 bases are TGTGCCAGTAGTATAAGTGGGGGGGGACAGCCCCAGCATTTT. The encoded protein is CASSISGGGQPQHF. Filled out from reference TRBV19 and TRBJ1-5, the complete variable domain reads DGGITQSPKYLFRKEGQNVTLSCEQNLNHDAMYWYRQDPGQGLRLIYYSQIVNDFQKGDIAEGYSVSREKKESFPLTVTSAQKNPTAFYLCASSISGGGQPQHFGDGTRLSIL.

Comments on this clone: At one end, the junction sequence differs from germline, possibly due to a read error. The rearrangement links TRBV9 to TRBJ2-1, with 10 bases matching TRBD1. This CDR3 spans 15 amino acids. The germline V gene has CDR1 SGDLS and CDR2 YYNGEE. CDR3: CARSTRQGAVDEQFF. CDR3 DNA: TGTGCCCGCAGCACGCGACAGGGGGCTGTTGATGAGCAGTTCTTC.

This chain joins TRBV7-2 and TRBJ2-3, with 12 bases that match TRBD2. This CDR3 spans 17 amino acids. Germline V gives CDR1 SGHTA, CDR2 FQGNSA. J gave up 9 bases and V 5 bases, and 15 bases lay outside the gene matches. Here the CDR3 reads CASSLETSGSRPHTQYF. The CDR3 nucleotides are TGTGCCAGCAGCCTAGAGACTAGCGGGAGTCGTCCGCACACGCAGTATTTT.

The gene calls are TRBV9 and TRBJ1-6, with D possibly being TRBD1 (6 bases). Germline loops: CDR1 SGDLS, CDR2 YYNGEE. CDR3 length: 17 amino acids. Trimming cost V 0 bases and J 13 bases, with 23 bases left between them. CDR3 residues: CASSVEGVGTLREPLHF. The CDR3 region has the DNA TGTGCCAGCAGCGTAGAAGGGGTCGGGACACTGCGGGAGCCCCTCCACTTT.

This rearrangement joins TRBV11-3 to TRBJ1-2, with unresolved D. CDR3 length: 15 amino acids. Germline-derived CDR1 and CDR2 are SGHNT and YENEEA. Trimming removed 0 bases from V and 1 base from J, with 9 bases in between. In DNA form, the CDR3 reads TGTGCCAGCAGCTTAGATCTCTTTAGTAACTATGGCTACACCTTC. Protein: CASSLDLFSNYGYTF.

The rearrangement links TRBV4-3 to TRBJ1-2, with D tentatively TRBD1 (6 bases). Germline CDR1 is LGHNA and CDR2 is YSLEER. CDR3 length: 15 residues. V was cut by 2 bases and J by 10 bases, with 20 bases left in between. The DNA for the CDR3 is TGCGCCAGCAGCCAACAGAGGACAGTAGAATCTTCCTACACCTTC. Protein: CASSQQRTVESSYTF.

V and J are TRBV9 and TRBJ1-4, with TRBD1 as a possible D gene (5 bases). Germline V gene data show CDR1 as SGDLS and CDR2 as YYNGEE. This CDR3 comprises 13 residues. V lost 2 bases to trimming and J lost 7 bases, with 9 bases between them. CDR3 nucleotides: TGTGCCAGCAGCGTGAGGGGAGGTGAAAAACTGTTTTTT. Protein sequence: CASSVRGGEKLFF.

The V and J genes are TRBV9 and TRBJ1-3; D is perhaps TRBD1 (6 bases). This CDR3 has 15 amino acids. V gave up 4 bases and J gave up 0 bases, with 11 bases separating them. Germline V CDR1 and CDR2: SGDLS, YYNGEE. The CDR3 DNA reads TGTGCCAGCAGCCCAGAGGGGGTCTCTGGAAACACCATATATTTT. Protein: CASSPEGVSGNTIYF.

V is TRBV15 and J is TRBJ1-3, with a possible D match to TRBD1 (6 bases). The V gene lost 0 bases and the J gene lost 4 bases, with 10 bases spanning the gap. The CDR3 loop spans 15 amino acids. Germline V gene lookup returns CDR1 LNHNV and CDR2 YYDKDF (reference sequence). The CDR3 is CATSRDRGIGNTIYF. Written as DNA, the CDR3 is TGTGCCACCAGCAGAGATAGGGGGATAGGAAACACCATATATTTT.

The chain is built from TRBV5-1 and TRBJ1-1, with TRBD1 identical over 9 bases. Germline V gene lookup returns CDR1 SGHRS and CDR2 YFSETQ. V shed 4 bases, J shed 3 bases, and the junction held 4 bases outside the gene matches. The CDR3 runs 14 residues. The CDR3 protein is CASSLRTGDTEAFF. CDR3 bases: TGCGCCAGCAGCCTGCGGACAGGGGACACTGAAGCTTTCTTT.

J is TRBJ1-5 and V is TRBV4-1; D unclear. Germline V lookup: CDR1 MGHRA, CDR2 YSYEKL. Trimming stripped 3 bases from V and 5 bases from J, with 20 bases between. This CDR3 has 17 residues. The CDR3: CASSHPYSRPGDQPQHF. CDR3 sequence (DNA): TGCGCCAGCAGCCATCCCTACAGCCGTCCCGGCGATCAGCCCCAGCATTTT.

J is TRBJ2-4 and V is TRBV9; 7 bases match TRBD1. This CDR3 contains 15 residues. Unmatched junction bases numbered 5, after V lost 2 bases and J lost 3 bases. Germline lookup yields CDR1 SGDLS and CDR2 YYNGEE. The CDR3 nucleotides are TGTGCCAGCAGCGTGACAGGGAACTACAAAAACATTCAGTACTTC. Translation gives CASSVTGNYKNIQYF.

This chain links TRBV5-1 with TRBJ2-7, with 10 bases aligning to TRBD2. The length of the CDR3 is 18 residues. Unmatched junction bases numbered 9, after V lost 0 bases and J lost 0 bases. Germline CDR1 is SGHRS and CDR2 is YFSETQ. The CDR3 reads CASSLEASGGAFSYEQYF. CDR3 coding DNA: TGCGCCAGCAGCTTGGAGGCTAGCGGGGGAGCTTTCTCCTACGAGCAGTACTTC.

The chain links TRBV2 to TRBJ2-7; TRBD1 agrees at 10 bases. The germline CDR1 and CDR2 sequences are SNHLY and FYNNEI. The junction had 5 bases not matched to a gene; V was cut back by 6 bases and J by 6 bases. The CDR3 is 13 amino acids. This CDR3 reads CASSRDRGLEQYF. The CDR3 coding sequence is TGTGCCAGCAGCCGGGACAGGGGCCTCGAGCAGTACTTC. Variable domain in full (rest from reference TRBV2 and TRBJ2-7): EPEVTQTPSHQVTQMGQEVILRCVPISNHLYFYWYRQILGQKVEFLVSFYNNEISEKSEIFDDQFSVERPDGSNFTLKIRSTKLEDSAMYFCASSRDRGLEQYFGPGTRLTVT.

The rearrangement uses TRBV9 and TRBJ1-4; TRBD1 aligns across 7 bases. The CDR3 has 14 residues. V shed 3 bases and J 5 bases; nucleotides not matched to a gene: 4. Germline V lookup: CDR1 SGDLS, CDR2 YYNGEE. In nucleotides, the CDR3 is TGTGCCAGCAGCGGGGGACAGTGGAATGAAAAACTGTTTTTT. Amino acid sequence: CASSGGQWNEKLFF.

This chain uses TRBV29-1 with TRBJ2-7; D is perhaps TRBD2 (5 bases). Between the trimmed V and J ends, which lost 4 bases and 3 bases, there was a span of 7 bases. This CDR3 has 11 amino acids. Germline V gives CDR1 SQVTM, CDR2 ANQGSEA. For the CDR3, the DNA is TGCAGCGTTGCCCGGGACTACGAGCAGTACTTC. Translation: CSVARDYEQYF.

The CDR3 region is CASSLDGGSKETQYF. For the CDR3, the DNA is TGTGCCAGCAGCTTAGATGGCGGCAGTAAAGAGACCCAGTACTTC. The chain employs TRBV11-3 and TRBJ2-5; D is undetermined. V shed 0 bases and J shed 3 bases, with 11 bases lying between them. The germline V gene has CDR1 SGHNT and CDR2 YENEEA. This CDR3 has 15 residues.

The chain recombines TRBV9 with TRBJ2-7, with D tentatively TRBD2 (5 bases). CDR3 length equals 16 residues. Germline CDR1 and CDR2: SGDLS and YYNGEE. The V gene lost 0 bases and the J gene lost 0 bases, with 13 bases spanning the gap. CDR3 DNA: TGTGCCAGCAGCGTAGCTACGGGGTCCAGCTCCTACGAGCAGTACTTC. Translated: CASSVATGSSSYEQYF.

The chain carries TRBV6-2 or TRBV6-3 and TRBJ2-7, with 15 nucleotides matching TRBD2. Germline assignment: CDR1 MNHEY and CDR2 SVGEGT. Trimming at V came to 4 bases and at J to 6 bases, leaving 13 bases not matched to a gene. CDR3 length: 18 residues. This chain's CDR3 is CASSSPGLAGGSRSEQYF. The CDR3 DNA follows: TGTGCCAGCAGTTCTCCGGGACTAGCGGGAGGATCTCGCTCCGAGCAGTACTTC.

The chain combines TRBV7-2 with TRBJ1-2; a weak D match, TRBD1 (6 bases). V was shortened by 0 bases and J by 8 bases, with 13 bases between the two germline ends. The CDR3 runs 14 residues. Germline assignment: CDR1 SGHTA and CDR2 FQGNSA. The CDR3 DNA sequence: TGTGCCAGCAGCTTAGCGGCCCAGGGGTTAGGCTACACCTTC. This translates into CASSLAAQGLGYTF.

About this clone: An end of the junction does not agree with germline; a read error may underlie this. The chain recombines TRBV30 with TRBJ2-7, with D possibly matching TRBD1 (5 bases). CDR1 is GTSNPN and CDR2 is SVGIG in the germline V gene (reference sequence). The CDR3 covers 13 residues. The CDR3 DNA follows: TGTGCCTGGAGGACGACAGTCAGTTACGGGCAGTACTTC. This gives the protein CAWRTTVSYGQYF.

This chain connects TRBV19 to TRBJ1-2; 8 nucleotides align to TRBD1. In germline, CDR1 is LNHDA, CDR2 SQIVND (reference sequence). V dropped 4 bases and J dropped 3; count of bases not matched to a gene: 4. The CDR3 contains 14 residues. The CDR3 bases are TGTGCCAGTAGTAAGACAGGGGCGGACTATGGCTACACCTTC. Translated: CASSKTGADYGYTF.

V usage is TRBV7-2 and J usage is TRBJ1-1; no firm D call. Trimming stripped 5 bases from V and 4 bases from J, with 8 bases between. The CDR3 is 12 amino acids. Germline V gene data show CDR1 as SGHTA and CDR2 as FQGNSA. The CDR3 loop is CASSPGITEAFF. CDR3 bases: TGTGCCAGCAGCCCGGGGATCACTGAAGCTTTCTTT.

The CDR3 protein is CASSEMRGGSQPQHF. Written as DNA, the CDR3 is TGTGCCAGCAGTGAAATGAGGGGCGGGAGTCAGCCCCAGCATTTT. This chain joins TRBV2 and TRBJ1-5, with a possible D match to TRBD1 (5 bases). The V gene lost 2 bases and the J gene lost 6 bases, with 14 bases spanning the gap. Germline assignment: CDR1 SNHLY and CDR2 FYNNEI. The CDR3 spans 15 residues.

This chain uses TRBV23-1 with TRBJ1-2, with a possible D match to TRBD1 (6 bases). TRBV23-1 is flagged as an ORF with uncertain function. V was pared by 9 bases and J by 3 bases, with 17 bases between. CDR3 length: 14 amino acids. CDR3: CASPFWGRDYGYTF. The CDR3 DNA is TGCGCCAGTCCTTTCTGGGGGCGGGACTATGGCTACACCTTC.

The rearrangement joins TRBV7-9 to TRBJ2-7; D gene ambiguous. The CDR3 is made up of 11 amino acids. CDR1 and CDR2 from the germline V gene are SEHNR and FQNEAQ (reference sequence). V was cut by 6 bases and J by 4 bases, with 7 bases left in between. The CDR3 nucleotides are TGTGCCAGCAGTCACTCGTACGAGCAGTACTTC. This codes for CASSHSYEQYF.